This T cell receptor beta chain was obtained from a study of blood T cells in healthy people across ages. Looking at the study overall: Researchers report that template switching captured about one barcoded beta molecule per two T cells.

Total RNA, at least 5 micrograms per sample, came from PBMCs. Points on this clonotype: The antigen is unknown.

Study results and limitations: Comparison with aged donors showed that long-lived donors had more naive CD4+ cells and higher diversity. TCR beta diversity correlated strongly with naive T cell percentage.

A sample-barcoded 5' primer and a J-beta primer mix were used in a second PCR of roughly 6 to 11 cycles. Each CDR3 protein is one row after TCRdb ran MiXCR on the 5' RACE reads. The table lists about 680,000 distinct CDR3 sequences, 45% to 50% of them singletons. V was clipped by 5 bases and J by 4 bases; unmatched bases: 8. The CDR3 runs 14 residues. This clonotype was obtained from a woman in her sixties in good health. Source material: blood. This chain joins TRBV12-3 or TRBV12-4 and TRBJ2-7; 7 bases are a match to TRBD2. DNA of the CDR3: TGTGCCAGCAGTCTAACGGGACTACTATACGAGCAGTACTTC. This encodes CASSLTGLLYEQYF.